A selection of T cell receptor beta chains follows, all from one sample in a study of blood T cell repertoires in COVID-19. Generated by immunoSEQ multiplex PCR, the TCRdb table keeps only in-frame clones and is missing some. The table shows about 36,000 clones, with around 87% occurring only once. Sequenced: peripheral blood. The receptors here all came from a man aged 55 to 69 with acute or convalescent COVID-19. Both conserved end residues are part of each CDR3. The order of the fields is V gene, CDR3 length, D gene, clone size, J gene, CDR3 protein, CDR3 DNA. D genes are given only for firm matches. The size entry is marked missing in some rows and otherwise reads once, few, many or a size class.

V gene: TRBV27; CDR3 length: 13; D gene: NA; clone size: NA; J gene: TRBJ2-1; CDR3 protein: CASSLKSGYEQFF; CDR3 DNA: TGTGCCAGCAGTTTAAAATCGGGATATGAGCAGTTCTTC
V gene: TRBV5-1; CDR3 length: 13; D gene: NA; clone size: NA; J gene: TRBJ2-3; CDR3 protein: CASSLGGRDTQYF; CDR3 DNA: TGCGCCAGCAGCTTGGGGGGCCGGGATACGCAGTATTTT
V gene: TRBV28; CDR3 length: 13; D gene: TRBD1; clone size: NA; J gene: TRBJ2-7; CDR3 protein: CASSTGGFYEQYF; CDR3 DNA: TGTGCCAGCAGCACAGGGGGTTTCTACGAGCAGTACTTC
V gene: TRBV10-3; CDR3 length: 18; D gene: TRBD2; clone size: once; J gene: TRBJ2-5; CDR3 protein: CAISGAAGVDKNRETQYF; CDR3 DNA: TGTGCCATCAGTGGGGCAGCGGGAGTGGATAAGAATAGAGAGACCCAGTACTTC
V gene: TRBV29-1; CDR3 length: 15; D gene: NA; clone size: few; J gene: TRBJ2-1; CDR3 protein: CSASTSNRYSNEQFF; CDR3 DNA: TGCAGCGCCTCGACTAGTAATCGGTATAGCAATGAGCAGTTCTTC
V gene: TRBV12-3/TRBV12-4; CDR3 length: 13; D gene: TRBD1; clone size: NA; J gene: TRBJ1-1; CDR3 protein: CASIATGGTEAFF; CDR3 DNA: TGTGCCAGCATCGCGACAGGGGGCACTGAAGCTTTCTTT
V gene: TRBV14; CDR3 length: 15; D gene: NA; clone size: NA; J gene: TRBJ2-1; CDR3 protein: CASSQLASSYNEQFF; CDR3 DNA: TGTGCCAGCAGCCAGCTGGCAAGCTCCTACAATGAGCAGTTCTTC
V gene: TRBV19; CDR3 length: 14; D gene: NA; clone size: NA; J gene: TRBJ2-1; CDR3 protein: CASRLVGEYNEQFF; CDR3 DNA: TGTGCCAGTAGACTAGTTGGAGAGTACAATGAGCAGTTCTTC
V gene: TRBV6-5; CDR3 length: 14; D gene: NA; clone size: NA; J gene: TRBJ2-5; CDR3 protein: CASSYDRHRETQYF; CDR3 DNA: TGTGCCAGCAGTTACGACAGGCACCGAGAGACCCAGTACTTC
V gene: TRBV7-2; CDR3 length: 13; D gene: NA; clone size: NA; J gene: TRBJ2-1; CDR3 protein: CASSSRAPGRQFF; CDR3 DNA: TGTGCCAGCAGCTCGCGGGCCCCCGGCAGGCAGTTCTTC